This T cell receptor (beta chain) was recorded in a study of stem cell transplantation in POMP-related autoinflammatory disease. Looking at the study overall: CD8+ T cells were low and CD4+ cells naive-skewed before transplant. Through one year post-transplant, neutrophils and platelets were 100% of graft donor origin.

General study results and limits: Fewer unique TRB V-J gene pairings were identified in patients with PRAID.

Remarks on this clone: The antigen is not known.

Clones were sequenced by immunoSEQ multiplex PCR, and TCRdb holds only the in-frame ones, with some missing. The table lists about 68,000 clones, roughly 93% of them singletons, with 0.5% to 0.85% in the top ten. The receptor was derived from a human patient with POMP-related autoinflammation and immune dysregulation (PRAID). These T cells may partly come from the graft donor. Material: CD4+ T cells from PBMCs, obtained after stem cell transplantation.

The CDR3 DNA follows: TGTGCCAGTCGGAAGCCTAACGACAATGAGCAGTTCTTC. Its protein product is CASRKPNDNEQFF. J is TRBJ2-1 and V is TRBV19; D is unresolved. The CDR3 runs 13 residues. Germline CDR1 reads LNHDA; CDR2 reads SQIVND (reference sequence). The V end was cut by 8 bases, the J end by 5 bases, with 13 bases between.